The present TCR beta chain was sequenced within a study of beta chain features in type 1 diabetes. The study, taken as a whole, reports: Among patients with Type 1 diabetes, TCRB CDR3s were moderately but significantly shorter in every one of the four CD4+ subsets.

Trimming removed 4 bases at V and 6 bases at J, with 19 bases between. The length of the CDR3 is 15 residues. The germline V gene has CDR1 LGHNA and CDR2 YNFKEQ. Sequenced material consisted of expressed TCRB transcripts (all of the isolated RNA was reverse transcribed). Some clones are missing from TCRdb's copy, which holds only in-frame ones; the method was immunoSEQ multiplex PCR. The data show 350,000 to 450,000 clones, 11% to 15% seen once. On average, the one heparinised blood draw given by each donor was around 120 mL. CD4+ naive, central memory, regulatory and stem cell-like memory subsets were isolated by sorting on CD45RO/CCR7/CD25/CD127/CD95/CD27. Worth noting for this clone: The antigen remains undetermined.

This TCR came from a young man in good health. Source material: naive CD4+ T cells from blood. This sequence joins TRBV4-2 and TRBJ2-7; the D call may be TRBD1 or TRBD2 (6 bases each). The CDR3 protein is CASSRGTGAPSEQYV. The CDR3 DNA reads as TGTGCCAGCAGCCGAGGGACGGGGGCTCCGTCCGAGCAGTACGTC.